This T cell receptor beta chain was obtained from a study of blood T cell repertoires in COVID-19. Looking at the study overall: From T cells, B-cell-depleted T cells, or PBMCs came the material, which was cDNA or gDNA.

Germline V lookup: CDR1 KGHDR, CDR2 SFDVKD. The CDR3 has 13 residues. After removal of 9 bases from V and 5 bases from J, the junction contained 6 bases not matched to a gene. Data came from immunoSEQ multiplex PCR; TCRdb stores just in-frame clones and leaves some out. The table records more than 11,000 clones, around 87% of them present only once. This sequence originates from a man aged 45-65 years with active COVID-19. The V call is TRBV24-1, the J call TRBJ2-3, with 8 bases lining up with TRBD1. The material sequenced was peripheral blood. The CDR3 bases are TGTGCCACCGGACAGGGTGGGGAAGATACGCAGTATTTT. The encoded protein is CATGQGGEDTQYF.